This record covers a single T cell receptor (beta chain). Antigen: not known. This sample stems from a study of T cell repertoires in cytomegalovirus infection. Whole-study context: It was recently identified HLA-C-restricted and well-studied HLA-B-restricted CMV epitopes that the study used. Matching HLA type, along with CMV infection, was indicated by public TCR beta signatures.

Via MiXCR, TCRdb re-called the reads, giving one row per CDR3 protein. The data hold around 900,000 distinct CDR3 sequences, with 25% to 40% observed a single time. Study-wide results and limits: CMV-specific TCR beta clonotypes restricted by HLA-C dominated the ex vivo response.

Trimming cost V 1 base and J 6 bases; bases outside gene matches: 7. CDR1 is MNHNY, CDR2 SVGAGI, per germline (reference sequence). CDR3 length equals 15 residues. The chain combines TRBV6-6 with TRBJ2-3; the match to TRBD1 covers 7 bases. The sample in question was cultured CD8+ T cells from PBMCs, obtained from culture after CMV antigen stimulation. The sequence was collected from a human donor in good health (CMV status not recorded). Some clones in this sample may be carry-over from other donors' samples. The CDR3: CASSYLTGQADTQYF. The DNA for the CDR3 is TGTGCCAGCAGTTACTTGACAGGGCAGGCGGATACGCAGTATTTT.